This TCR beta chain came from a study of beta chain features in type 1 diabetes. Study overall: Cell yields, gender and age were similar in healthy donors and patients.

Donors contributed one heparinised blood draw apiece, averaging about 120 mL. This clone was detected only a few times. The CDR3 runs to 17 residues. Germline V gene data show CDR1 as LGHNA and CDR2 as YNFKEQ. Between the trimmed V and J ends, which lost 0 bases and 2 bases, there was a span of 11 bases. TCRB transcripts that were expressed got sequenced, as all of the isolated RNA had been reverse transcribed. Sequencing was performed with immunoSEQ multiplex PCR; in TCRdb, only in-frame clones are kept and a portion is missing. The repertoire holds more than 150,000 clones, with about 13% as singletons.

The chain is built from TRBV4-2 and TRBJ2-6, with a tentative D call TRBD1 (6 bases). The TCR originated in a woman under 30 in good health. Sequencing was carried out using central memory CD4+ T cells from blood. The CDR3 here is CASSQDNRQAGANVLTF. CDR3 in DNA: TGTGCCAGCAGCCAAGATAACCGACAGGCTGGGGCCAACGTCCTGACTTTC.